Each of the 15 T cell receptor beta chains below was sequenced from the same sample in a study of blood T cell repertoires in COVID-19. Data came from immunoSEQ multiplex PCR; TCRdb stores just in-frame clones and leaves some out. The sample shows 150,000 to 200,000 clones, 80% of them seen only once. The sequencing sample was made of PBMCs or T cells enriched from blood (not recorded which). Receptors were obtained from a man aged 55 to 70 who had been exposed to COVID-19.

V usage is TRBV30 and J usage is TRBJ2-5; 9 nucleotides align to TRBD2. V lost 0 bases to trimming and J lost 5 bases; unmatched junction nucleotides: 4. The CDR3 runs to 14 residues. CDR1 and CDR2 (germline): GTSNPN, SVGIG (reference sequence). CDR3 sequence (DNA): TGTGCCTGGAGTGTAACGGCGGGAGGGGAGACCCAGTACTTC. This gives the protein CAWSVTAGGETQYF.

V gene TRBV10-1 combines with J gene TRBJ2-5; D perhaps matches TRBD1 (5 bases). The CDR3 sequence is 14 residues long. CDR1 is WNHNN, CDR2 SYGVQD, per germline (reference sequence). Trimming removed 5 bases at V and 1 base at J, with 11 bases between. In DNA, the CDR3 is TGCGCCAGCAGTTTACAGGTTACCCAAGAGACCCAGTACTTC. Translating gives CASSLQVTQETQYF.

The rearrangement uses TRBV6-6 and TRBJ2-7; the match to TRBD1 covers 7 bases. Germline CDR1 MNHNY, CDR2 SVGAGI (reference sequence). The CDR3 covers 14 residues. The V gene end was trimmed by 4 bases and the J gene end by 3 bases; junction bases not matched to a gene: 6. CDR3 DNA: TGTGCCAGCAGTTCTCCGGGACAGAACTACGAGCAGTACTTC. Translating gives CASSSPGQNYEQYF.

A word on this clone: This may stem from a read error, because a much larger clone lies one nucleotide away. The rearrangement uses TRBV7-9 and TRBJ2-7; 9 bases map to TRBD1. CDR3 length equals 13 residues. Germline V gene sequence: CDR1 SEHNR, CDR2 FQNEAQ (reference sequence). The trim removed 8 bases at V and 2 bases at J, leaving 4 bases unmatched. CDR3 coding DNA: TGTGCCAGCGGGGGACAGGGCCCCTACGAGCAGTACTTC. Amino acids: CASGGQGPYEQYF.

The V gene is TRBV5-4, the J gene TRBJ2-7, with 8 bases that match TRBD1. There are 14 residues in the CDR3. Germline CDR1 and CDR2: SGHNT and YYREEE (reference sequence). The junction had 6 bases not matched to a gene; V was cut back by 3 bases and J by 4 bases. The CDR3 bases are TGTGCCAGCAGCTCCGGACAGGGAAGGTACGAGCAGTACTTC. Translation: CASSSGQGRYEQYF.

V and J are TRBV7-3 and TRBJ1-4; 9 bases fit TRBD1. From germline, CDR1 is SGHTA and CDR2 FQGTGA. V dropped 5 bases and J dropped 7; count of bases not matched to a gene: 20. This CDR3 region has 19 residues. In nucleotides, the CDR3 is TGTGCCAGCAGCCCCGGGACAGGGTTTGAAAATAAGGCCCGTGAAAAACTGTTTTTT. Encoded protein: CASSPGTGFENKAREKLFF.

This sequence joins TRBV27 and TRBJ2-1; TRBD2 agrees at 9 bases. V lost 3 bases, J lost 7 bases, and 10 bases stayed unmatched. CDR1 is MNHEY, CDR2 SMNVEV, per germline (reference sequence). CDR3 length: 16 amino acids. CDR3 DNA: TGTGCCAGCAGTTTTTCCGGACTAGCGTTAGTTAATGAGCAGTTCTTC. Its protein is CASSFSGLALVNEQFF.

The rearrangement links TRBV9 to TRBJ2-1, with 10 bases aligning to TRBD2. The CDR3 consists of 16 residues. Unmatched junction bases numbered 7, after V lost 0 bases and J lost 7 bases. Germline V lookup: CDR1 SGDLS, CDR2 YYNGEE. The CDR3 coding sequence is TGTGCCAGCAGCGTAGGACCAGCGGGAGGGCCTAATGAGCAGTTCTTC. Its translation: CASSVGPAGGPNEQFF.

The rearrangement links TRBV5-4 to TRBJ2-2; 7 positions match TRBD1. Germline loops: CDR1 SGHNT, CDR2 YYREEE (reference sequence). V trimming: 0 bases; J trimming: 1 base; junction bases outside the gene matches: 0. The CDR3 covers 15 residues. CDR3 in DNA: TGTGCCAGCAGCTTGGGGACAGGGAACACCGGGGAGCTGTTTTTT. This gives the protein CASSLGTGNTGELFF. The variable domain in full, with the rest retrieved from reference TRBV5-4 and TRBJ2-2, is ETGVTQSPTHLIKTRGQQVTLRCSSQSGHNTVSWYQQALGQGPQFIFQYYREEENGRGNFPPRFSGLQFPNYSSELNVNALELDDSALYLCASSLGTGNTGELFFGEGSRLTVL.

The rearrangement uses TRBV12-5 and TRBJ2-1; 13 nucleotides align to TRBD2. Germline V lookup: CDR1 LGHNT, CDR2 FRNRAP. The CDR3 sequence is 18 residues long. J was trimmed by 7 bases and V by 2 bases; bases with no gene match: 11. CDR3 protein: CASGLPSPGLAGYNEQFF. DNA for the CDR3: TGTGCTAGTGGTTTGCCATCTCCGGGACTAGCGGGATATAATGAGCAGTTCTTC.

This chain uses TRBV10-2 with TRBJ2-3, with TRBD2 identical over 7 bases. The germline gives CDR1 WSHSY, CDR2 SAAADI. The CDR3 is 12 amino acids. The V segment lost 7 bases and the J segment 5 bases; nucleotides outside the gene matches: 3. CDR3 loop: CASTPSGDTQYF. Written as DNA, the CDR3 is TGCGCCAGCACCCCTAGCGGAGATACGCAGTATTTT.

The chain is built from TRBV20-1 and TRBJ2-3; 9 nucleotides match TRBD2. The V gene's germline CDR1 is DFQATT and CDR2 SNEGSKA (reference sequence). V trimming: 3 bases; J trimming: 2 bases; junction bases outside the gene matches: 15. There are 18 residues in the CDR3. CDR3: CSASRGLSSGINTDTQYF. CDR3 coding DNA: TGCAGTGCTAGTCGAGGGTTGTCTAGCGGGATTAACACAGATACGCAGTATTTT.

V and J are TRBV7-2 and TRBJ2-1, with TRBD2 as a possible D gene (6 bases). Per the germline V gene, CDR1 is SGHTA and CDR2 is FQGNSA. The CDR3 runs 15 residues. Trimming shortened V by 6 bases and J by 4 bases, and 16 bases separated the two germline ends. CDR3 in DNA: TGTGCCAGCAGGCTAGGCGGTAGCGGTTACAATGAGCAGTTCTTC. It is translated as CASRLGGSGYNEQFF.

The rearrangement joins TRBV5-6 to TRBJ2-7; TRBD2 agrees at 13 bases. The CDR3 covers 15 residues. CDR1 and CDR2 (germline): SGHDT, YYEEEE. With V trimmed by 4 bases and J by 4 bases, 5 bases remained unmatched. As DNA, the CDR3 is TGTGCCAGCAGCCCACTAGCGGGAGGGCTATACGAGCAGTACTTC. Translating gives CASSPLAGGLYEQYF.

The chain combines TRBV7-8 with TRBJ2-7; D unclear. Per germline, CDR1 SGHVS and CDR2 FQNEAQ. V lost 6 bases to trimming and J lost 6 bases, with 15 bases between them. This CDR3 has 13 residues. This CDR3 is CASRPIAAVEQYF. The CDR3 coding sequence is TGTGCCAGCAGACCAATCGCGGCGGTCGAGCAGTACTTC.